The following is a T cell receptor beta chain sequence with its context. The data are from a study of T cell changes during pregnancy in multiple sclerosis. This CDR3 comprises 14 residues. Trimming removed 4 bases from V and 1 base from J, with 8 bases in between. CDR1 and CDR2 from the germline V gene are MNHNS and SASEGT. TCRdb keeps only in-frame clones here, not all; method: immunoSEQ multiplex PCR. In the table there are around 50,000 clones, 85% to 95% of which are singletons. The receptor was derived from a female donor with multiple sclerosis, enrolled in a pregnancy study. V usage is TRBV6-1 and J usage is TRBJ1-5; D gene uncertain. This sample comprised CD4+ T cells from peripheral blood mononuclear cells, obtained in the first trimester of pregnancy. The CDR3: CASSVARSNQPQHF. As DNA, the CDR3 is TGTGCCAGCAGTGTGGCCAGAAGCAATCAGCCCCAGCATTTT.